Listed here is a single T cell receptor beta chain. As yet, its antigen is unknown. The PCR had 60 Vbeta and 13 Jbeta primers. Using immunoSEQ multiplex PCR, the repertoire was profiled, and TCRdb retains in-frame clones only, with some absent. The table includes about 120,000 clones, 70% to 80% detected once. This sample was included in a study of cytomegalovirus exposure and HLA in healthy donors. The germline V gene encodes CDR1 LNHDA and CDR2 SQIVND (reference sequence). CDR3 length equals 20 residues. V gave up 6 bases and J gave up 0 bases; unmatched junction bases: 13. General study results and limits: Cytomegalovirus-associated TCR beta chains were listed, numbering 150 to 200.

The clonotype was recovered from a middle-aged woman in good health and CMV-seropositive. The chain combines TRBV19 with TRBJ2-6; TRBD1 agrees at 11 bases. Material for sequencing was PBMCs. The DNA for the CDR3 is TGTGCCAGTAGCCCTAATGGGTCCGGGACAGGGGGCTCTGGGGCCAACGTCCTGACTTTC. Its translation: CASSPNGSGTGGSGANVLTF.